This T cell receptor beta chain came from a study of blood T cell repertoires in COVID-19 (dated by TCRdb to 2020 to 2022). With regard to the full study: Samples covering the acute and convalescent phases of COVID-19 were provided by collaborators in the United States, Italy and Spain. The repertoires were released in a freely available public database meant as a resource for research on the immune response to SARS-CoV-2. The dataset comprised deeply sampled blood TCRbeta repertoires from subjects exposed to, actively infected with, or recovered from COVID-19. The material from the prospective study consisted of cDNA or gDNA derived from T cells, B-cell-depleted T cells, or PBMCs. Where available, HLA class I and class II types were obtained from metadata supplied by the sample provider rather than from assay-based typing. The samples were drawn from the first 160 participants of the ongoing ImmuneRACE study and from 1,254 subjects provided by 6 global collaborators. The sample metadata nearly always contained a de-identified subject ID, COVID-19 status, age in years and sex.

Collaborating institutions collected whole blood in K2EDTA tubes following their own protocols. Collaborator samples were shipped for TCRbeta analysis as frozen whole blood, isolated PBMCs, or DNA extracted from either sample type. The investigation overall reported the following: How much clinical and demographic metadata was included differed by source and by participant, and the metadata was provided uncurated.

The trim is 0 bases for V and 4 bases for J, with a gap of 10 bases between the germline ends. CDR1 and CDR2 were assigned from the germline V gene as SGHAT and FQNNGV. The CDR3 starts with the cysteine, ends with the phenylalanine, and has 14 residues. Solely the CDR3 DNA is kept, with 42 bases framed from the first base. Comments on this clone: Its antigen remains unidentified. No quality values exist for individual bases; no much larger clone is one base distant.

TCRbeta CDR3 regions were amplified from genomic DNA by means of the immunoSEQ Assay, a bias-controlled multiplex PCR. Per the source publication's procedure: The number of nucleated cells in each sample was estimated from the amplification of reference gene primers within the assay. Sequence reads were collapsed and filtered to measure the absolute abundance of every unique TCRbeta CDR3 rearrangement. For each sample, productive Simpson clonality was calculated by taking the square root of Simpson's diversity index across productive rearrangements. The table comes from immuneACCESS by way of TCRdb, which keeps in-frame sequences with V and J called. Part of the clones is missing from these tables; in studies checked, under half for an unresolved V gene and the rest for unknown reasons. D and trimming come from the DNA, and the V and J calls and clone size come from that table. This sample gives roughly 69,000 clones in total; about 86% of them show up just once. The top ten hold around 4.4% of the sample.

This chain is built from TRBV11-2 and TRBJ2-7, with TRBD1 tentatively as D gene (5 bases match). Sequencing input: peripheral blood. The receptor was isolated from a man between 50 and 59 years old with active COVID-19. The DNA reads TGTGCCAGCAGCTTAGACACAGGATTATACGAGCAGTACTTC. This sequence encodes CASSLDTGLYEQYF.